This T cell receptor beta chain was profiled in a study of T cell repertoires in cytomegalovirus infection. Overall study results and limits: Dominating the ex vivo response were HLA-C-restricted CMV-specific TCR beta clonotypes.

As concerns this clonotype: Its antigen remains unidentified.

Trimming at V came to 3 bases and at J to 0 bases, leaving 6 bases not matched to a gene. The CDR3 consists of 18 residues. The germline gives CDR1 SGHRS, CDR2 YFSETQ. TCRdb reprocessed the reads via MiXCR and lists one record per CDR3 protein. The sample records around 450,000 distinct CDR3 sequences, 25% to 40% being singletons. V is TRBV5-1 and J is TRBJ2-3; 14 nucleotides align to TRBD2. The sample was PBMCs. This sequence was found in a human donor in good health (CMV status not recorded). Some clones in this sample may be carry-over from other donors' samples. CDR3 loop: CASSYGLAGGTSTDTQYF. The DNA for the CDR3 is TGCGCCAGCAGCTATGGACTAGCGGGGGGTACTAGCACAGATACGCAGTATTTT.